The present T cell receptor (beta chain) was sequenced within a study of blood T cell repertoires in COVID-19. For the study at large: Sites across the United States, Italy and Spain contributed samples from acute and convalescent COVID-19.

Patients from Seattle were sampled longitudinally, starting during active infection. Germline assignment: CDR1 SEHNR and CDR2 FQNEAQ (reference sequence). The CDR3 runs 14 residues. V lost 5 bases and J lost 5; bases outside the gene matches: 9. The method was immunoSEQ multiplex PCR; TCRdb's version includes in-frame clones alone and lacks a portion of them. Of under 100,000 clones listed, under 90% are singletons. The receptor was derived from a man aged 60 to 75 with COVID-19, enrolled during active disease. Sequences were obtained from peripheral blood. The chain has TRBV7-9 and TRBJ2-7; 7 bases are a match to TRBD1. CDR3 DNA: TGTGCCAGCAGCCATCCGACAGGGTGGGACGAGCAGTACTTC. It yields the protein CASSHPTGWDEQYF.